What follows are 28 T cell receptor beta chains derived from one specimen sequenced in a study of OX40 agonist ivuxolimab in advanced cancers. Measured with immunoSEQ multiplex PCR; TCRdb has only the in-frame clones, and not every one. The table includes about 69,000 clones, 75% to 90% detected once. Sequences were derived from CD4+ or CD8+ T cells sorted from blood, sampled in a trial of the OX40 agonist ivuxolimab. These receptors all stem from an adult with an advanced solid tumor such as melanoma, head and neck, liver or kidney cancer.

This clone was seen a single time. This chain uses TRBV6-1 with TRBJ2-1; 10 nucleotides align to TRBD2. This CDR3 spans 14 amino acids. The V gene end was trimmed by 3 bases and the J gene end by 8 bases; junction bases not matched to a gene: 4. CDR1 is MNHNS, CDR2 SASEGT, per germline. CDR3 nucleotides: TGTGCCAGCAGTGATGGGACTAGCGTCGATGAGCAGTTCTTC. Translated, it gives CASSDGTSVDEQFF.

The rearrangement joins TRBV27 to TRBJ2-2; TRBD1 is a possible D gene (5 bases). The germline V and J ends were trimmed by 6 bases and 1 base, with 9 bases remaining between them. Per the germline V gene, CDR1 is MNHEY and CDR2 is SMNVEV (reference sequence). There are 14 residues in the CDR3. CDR3 protein: CASSSDRNTGELFF. The CDR3 region has the DNA TGTGCCAGCAGCTCAGACAGGAACACCGGGGAGCTGTTTTTT.

The gene calls are TRBV27 and TRBJ2-7; 9 bases map to TRBD2. CDR3 length equals 16 residues. The V segment lost 5 bases and the J segment 4 bases; nucleotides outside the gene matches: 12. Germline loops: CDR1 MNHEY, CDR2 SMNVEV (reference sequence). CDR3 nucleotide sequence: TGTGCCAGCAGTCCGAGACAGACTAGCGGAGTATACGAGCAGTACTTC. Its protein product is CASSPRQTSGVYEQYF.

The CDR3 sequence is CASRPTGTSGPSYNEQFF. The CDR3 nucleotides read TGCGCCAGCAGGCCTACCGGGACTAGCGGCCCCTCCTACAATGAGCAGTTCTTC. The chain joins TRBV4-3 to TRBJ2-1; 11 bases are shared with TRBD2. The CDR3 extends over 18 amino acids. V gave up 6 bases and J gave up 0 bases; unmatched junction bases: 10. CDR1 and CDR2 from the germline V gene are LGHNA and YSLEER.

This clone was counted a few times. The rearrangement links TRBV27 to TRBJ1-5; 7 bases map to TRBD1. J was trimmed by 4 bases and V by 5 bases; bases with no gene match: 5. The CDR3 loop spans 14 amino acids. Germline CDR1 is MNHEY and CDR2 is SMNVEV (reference sequence). The CDR3 nucleotides are TGTGCCAGCAGTGAGACAGGGTATAATCAGCCCCAGCATTTT. Amino acids: CASSETGYNQPQHF.

This CDR3 reads CASSFRNRAYEQYF. CDR3 nucleotide sequence: TGTGCCAGCAGTTTTCGTAACAGGGCCTACGAGCAGTACTTC. The gene calls are TRBV27 and TRBJ2-7; D is perhaps TRBD1 (6 bases). Germline CDR1 and CDR2: MNHEY and SMNVEV (reference sequence). This CDR3 region has 14 residues. Trimming left V 3 bases short and J 2 bases short, with 11 bases between.

V is TRBV6-5 and J is TRBJ2-1, with D tentatively TRBD2 (5 bases). Looked up from germline, CDR1 is MNHEY and CDR2 is SVGAGI. CDR3 length: 15 amino acids. The germline V and J ends were trimmed by 0 bases and 8 bases, with 14 bases remaining between them. The CDR3: CASSYSAGDYDEQFF. The CDR3 DNA reads as TGTGCCAGCAGTTACTCGGCCGGGGATTACGATGAGCAGTTCTTC.

The chain combines TRBV7-2 with TRBJ1-1, with D perhaps TRBD1 (6 bases). Germline V CDR1 and CDR2: SGHTA, FQGNSA. Trimming took off 5 bases at V and 4 bases at J, with 23 bases between the two ends. The CDR3 loop spans 17 amino acids. CDR3 protein: CASSVGGLVAGATEAFF. CDR3 DNA sequence: TGTGCCAGCAGCGTAGGTGGTTTAGTGGCAGGGGCCACTGAAGCTTTCTTT.

This sequence joins TRBV4-1 and TRBJ2-1; D ambiguous. V dropped 1 base and J dropped 7 bases, with 8 bases sitting between them. The CDR3 extends over 13 amino acids. CDR1 is MGHRA and CDR2 is YSYEKL in the germline V gene. In DNA, the CDR3 is TGCGCCAGCAGCCAAGTTAGTGTAAATGAGCAGTTCTTC. Translated: CASSQVSVNEQFF.

This chain joins TRBV15 and TRBJ1-1; D remains ambiguous. CDR3 length: 12 residues. Trimming removed 11 bases at V and 2 bases at J, with 12 bases between. Germline-derived CDR1 and CDR2 are LNHNV and YYDKDF (reference sequence). The CDR3 protein is CAVRTPNTEAFF. CDR3 coding DNA: TGTGCCGTACGAACACCCAACACTGAAGCTTTCTTT.

This clone was observed a handful of times. This chain joins TRBV28 and TRBJ1-5; perhaps TRBD1 as D (6 bases). Germline V gene lookup returns CDR1 MDHEN and CDR2 SYDVKM. CDR3 length equals 13 residues. Trimming pared 5 bases from V and 11 bases from J, leaving 16 bases between. The chain's CDR3 is CASSNIWGPTQHF. Written as DNA, the CDR3 is TGTGCCAGCAGTAACATCTGGGGGCCGACCCAGCATTTT.

V and J are TRBV6-5 and TRBJ2-5; TRBD2 aligns across 11 bases. V gave up 6 bases and J gave up 5 bases; unmatched junction bases: 2. Looked up from germline, CDR1 is MNHEY and CDR2 is SVGAGI. The CDR3 totals 13 residues. For the CDR3, the DNA is TGTGCCAGCAGCCCTAGCGGGAGGGAGACCCAGTACTTC. It codes for CASSPSGRETQYF.

CDR3 protein: CASSPQGGNQPQHF. The DNA for the CDR3 is TGTGCCAGTAGTCCACAGGGGGGCAATCAGCCCCAGCATTTT. The chain employs TRBV19 and TRBJ1-5, with 8 bases matching TRBD1. J was trimmed by 2 bases and V by 5 bases; bases with no gene match: 2. Germline CDR1 LNHDA, CDR2 SQIVND (reference sequence). The length of the CDR3 is 14 residues.

The chain recombines TRBV6-5 with TRBJ2-7; D not certain. The length of the CDR3 is 15 residues. The germline gives CDR1 MNHEY, CDR2 SVGAGI. The germline V and J ends were trimmed by 4 bases and 0 bases, with 13 bases remaining between them. The CDR3 sequence: CASSSYPLGSYEQYF. CDR3 in DNA: TGTGCCAGCAGTTCGTATCCACTGGGCTCCTACGAGCAGTACTTC.

This chain links TRBV6-5 with TRBJ2-2, with D uncertain. CDR1 is MNHEY, CDR2 SVGAGI, per germline. The CDR3 sequence is 14 residues long. V dropped 0 bases and J dropped 1 base, with 3 bases sitting between them. CDR3 sequence: CASSYSGNTGELFF. CDR3 DNA sequence: TGTGCCAGCAGTTACTCAGGGAACACCGGGGAGCTGTTTTTT.

The V gene is TRBV19, the J gene TRBJ1-3; possibly TRBD1 for D (5 bases). This CDR3 spans 15 amino acids. V was trimmed by 3 bases and J by 2 bases, leaving 11 bases between them. Per the germline V gene, CDR1 is LNHDA and CDR2 is SQIVND (reference sequence). In DNA, the CDR3 is TGTGCCAGTAGTATCGGTGGGGGTACTGGAAACACCATATATTTT. Translated: CASSIGGGTGNTIYF.

This rearrangement joins TRBV19 to TRBJ2-7; D might be TRBD2 (5 bases). Trimming took 5 bases from V and 7 from J, leaving 15 bases between them. CDR3 length: 13 amino acids. Germline V gene lookup returns CDR1 LNHDA and CDR2 SQIVND (reference sequence). CDR3 sequence: CASSSGLKGEQYF. In nucleotides, the CDR3 is TGTGCCAGTAGTTCCGGACTGAAAGGGGAGCAGTACTTC. Filled out from reference TRBV19 and TRBJ2-7, the complete variable domain reads DGGITQSPKYLFRKEGQNVTLSCEQNLNHDAMYWYRQDPGQGLRLIYYSQIVNDFQKGDIAEGYSVSREKKESFPLTVTSAQKNPTAFYLCASSSGLKGEQYFGPGTRLTVT.

This rearrangement joins TRBV7-8 to TRBJ2-5; either TRBD1 or TRBD2 may supply D (5 bases each). The V gene's germline CDR1 is SGHVS and CDR2 FQNEAQ. With 3 bases removed from V and 1 base from J, the gap between germline ends came to 15 bases. The CDR3 has 16 residues. In DNA, the CDR3 is TGTGCCAGCAGCTTGCATGCCGGGACGGTCCAAGAGACCCAGTACTTC. It yields the protein CASSLHAGTVQETQYF.

This sequence joins TRBV6-5 and TRBJ2-7, with 11 bases matching TRBD1. The CDR3 length is 14 residues. Per the germline V gene, CDR1 is MNHEY and CDR2 is SVGAGI. The trim removed 6 bases at V and 4 bases at J, leaving 5 bases unmatched. The CDR3 nucleotides are TGTGCCAGCAGCAGCGGGACAGGGGGATACGAGCAGTACTTC. Its translation: CASSSGTGGYEQYF.

Comments on this clone: A read error is possible here, since a much larger clone lies one base away. The chain links TRBV2 to TRBJ2-7; 10 bases are shared with TRBD1. Per the germline V gene, CDR1 is SNHLY and CDR2 is FYNNEI. This CDR3 spans 14 amino acids. CDR3 sequence reads: CASSGQGAGYEQCF. Here the CDR3 DNA reads TGTGCCAGCAGTGGACAGGGGGCTGGTTACGAGCAGTGCTTC.

The CDR3 DNA reads TGTGCCAGCAGCCAAGAGCACTGGGGCAGCCCCAACACTGAAGCTTTCTTT. Protein sequence: CASSQEHWGSPNTEAFF. The chain links TRBV4-2 to TRBJ1-1; D perhaps matches TRBD1 (5 bases). Germline CDR1 is LGHNA and CDR2 is YNFKEQ. The CDR3 length is 17 residues. Trimming shortened V by 0 bases and J by 2 bases, and 16 bases separated the two germline ends.

The chain is built from TRBV30 and TRBJ1-1, with D hard to call. V lost 3 bases and J 5 bases, leaving 13 bases between the germline ends. CDR3 length equals 13 residues. The V gene's germline CDR1 is GTSNPN and CDR2 SVGIG (reference sequence). CDR3 sequence: CAWSSADPTEAFF. The CDR3 bases are TGTGCCTGGAGCTCGGCGGACCCAACTGAAGCTTTCTTT.

The chain links TRBV27 to TRBJ2-1, with D maybe TRBD2 (6 bases). Trimming shortened V by 6 bases and J by 2 bases, and 11 bases separated the two germline ends. This CDR3 is 14 amino acids long. Germline V lookup: CDR1 MNHEY, CDR2 SMNVEV (reference sequence). The CDR3 reads CASRLLAAYNEQFF. The CDR3 nucleotides read TGTGCCAGCAGGTTACTAGCTGCCTACAATGAGCAGTTCTTC.

The CDR3 sequence is CASSPQTDSYEQYF. CDR3 sequence (DNA): TGTGCCAGCAGCCCTCAGACAGACTCCTACGAGCAGTACTTC. The V and J genes are TRBV5-6 and TRBJ2-7; D may be TRBD1 (5 bases). This CDR3 has 14 amino acids. Germline V gives CDR1 SGHDT, CDR2 YYEEEE. V lost 4 bases to trimming and J lost 0 bases, with 11 bases between them.

J is TRBJ2-1 and V is TRBV4-1; D remains ambiguous. Germline assignment: CDR1 MGHRA and CDR2 YSYEKL. The length of the CDR3 is 12 residues. V lost 1 base to trimming and J lost 9 bases, with 7 bases between them. CDR3 in amino acids: CASSQGGIEQFF. The CDR3 DNA is TGCGCCAGCAGCCAAGGTGGCATTGAGCAGTTCTTC.

This clone was counted a few times. This sequence joins TRBV29-1 and TRBJ1-1; a possible D gene is TRBD1 (5 bases). CDR3 length equals 12 residues. Between the trimmed V and J ends, which lost 4 bases and 5 bases, there was a span of 11 bases. CDR1 is SQVTM, CDR2 ANQGSEA, per germline. CDR3 residues: CSVVQGGTEAFF. DNA of the CDR3: TGCAGCGTTGTTCAGGGCGGAACTGAAGCTTTCTTT.

The chain is built from TRBV11-2 and TRBJ2-7; D may correspond to TRBD1 or TRBD2 (5 bases each). This CDR3 contains 16 residues. V shed 1 base and J shed 3 bases, with 16 bases lying between them. Germline V gene data show CDR1 as SGHAT and CDR2 as FQNNGV. The CDR3: CASSLAQPGRNYEQYF. The DNA for the CDR3 is TGTGCCAGCAGCTTAGCCCAACCGGGACGGAACTACGAGCAGTACTTC.

V is TRBV7-2 and J is TRBJ1-2; D unclear. From germline, CDR1 is SGHTA and CDR2 FQGNSA. This CDR3 is built from 15 residues. Trimming took off 5 bases at V and 4 bases at J, with 17 bases between the two ends. CDR3: CASSPEGLAGYGYTF. The CDR3 region has the DNA TGTGCCAGCAGCCCAGAAGGGTTGGCAGGCTATGGCTACACCTTC.